This T cell receptor beta chain was observed in a study of T cell responses to AZD1222 COVID-19 vaccine. The CDR3 is 16 residues long. Per germline, CDR1 LNHDA and CDR2 SQIVND (reference sequence). V was shortened by 5 bases and J by 3 bases, with 20 bases between the two germline ends. Clones were sequenced by immunoSEQ multiplex PCR, and TCRdb holds only the in-frame ones, with some missing. The table has about 160,000 clones, 80% to 95% seen once. This sequence joins TRBV19 and TRBJ2-7; D may be TRBD2 (5 bases). The sequences come from peripheral blood, collected 28 days after the second AZD1222 dose. The source is an adult who received the AZD1222 COVID-19 vaccine. Here the CDR3 reads CASSSGMTRLVYEQYF. The CDR3 region has the DNA TGTGCCAGTAGTTCCGGGATGACGCGCCTAGTCTACGAGCAGTACTTC.